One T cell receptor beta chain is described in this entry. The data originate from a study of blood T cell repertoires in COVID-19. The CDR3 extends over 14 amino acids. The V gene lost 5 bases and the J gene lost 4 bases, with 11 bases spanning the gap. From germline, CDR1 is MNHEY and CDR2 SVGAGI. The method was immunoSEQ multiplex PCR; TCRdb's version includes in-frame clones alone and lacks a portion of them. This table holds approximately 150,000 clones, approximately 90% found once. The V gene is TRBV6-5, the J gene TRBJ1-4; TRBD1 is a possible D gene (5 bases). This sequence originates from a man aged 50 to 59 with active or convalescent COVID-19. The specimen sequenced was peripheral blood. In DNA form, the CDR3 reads TGTGCCAGCAGTACCCGGGGGATTAATGAAAAACTGTTTTTT. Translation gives CASSTRGINEKLFF.